This T cell receptor beta chain was observed in a study of cytomegalovirus exposure and HLA in healthy donors. General study findings and limits: The authors later linked a missense DCLRE1C variant to TCR beta V- and J-gene trimming.

Primers: 60 Vbeta forward and 13 Jbeta reverse. Sequenced by immunoSEQ multiplex PCR; TCRdb stores in-frame clones only, minus some. The sample carries 150,000 to 200,000 clones, around 77% recorded once. This CDR3 spans 14 amino acids. V lost 8 bases and J lost 0; bases outside the gene matches: 5. CDR1 and CDR2 from the germline V gene are SNHLY and FYNNEI. As concerns this clone: The antigen remains undetermined.

The sequenced sample consisted of PBMCs. The chain couples TRBV2 to TRBJ1-1; 8 bases fit TRBD1. The source of this sequence is a middle-aged woman in good health and CMV-seronegative. CDR3 sequence: CASQWTGMNTEAFF. As DNA, the CDR3 is TGTGCCAGCCAGTGGACAGGGATGAACACTGAAGCTTTCTTT.